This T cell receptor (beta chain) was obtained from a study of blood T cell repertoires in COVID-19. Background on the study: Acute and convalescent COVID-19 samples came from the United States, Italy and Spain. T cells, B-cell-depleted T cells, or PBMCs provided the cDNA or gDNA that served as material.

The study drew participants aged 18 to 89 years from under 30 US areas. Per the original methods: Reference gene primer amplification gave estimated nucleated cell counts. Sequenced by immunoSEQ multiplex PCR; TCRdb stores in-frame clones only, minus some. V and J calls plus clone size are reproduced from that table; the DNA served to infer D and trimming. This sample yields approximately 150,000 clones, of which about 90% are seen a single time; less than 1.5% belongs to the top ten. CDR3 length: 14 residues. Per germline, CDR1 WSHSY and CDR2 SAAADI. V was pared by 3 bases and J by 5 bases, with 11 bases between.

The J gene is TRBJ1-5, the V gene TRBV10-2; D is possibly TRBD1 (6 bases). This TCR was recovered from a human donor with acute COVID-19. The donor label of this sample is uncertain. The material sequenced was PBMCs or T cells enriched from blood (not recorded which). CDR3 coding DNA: TGCGCCAGCAGTGAAGGACAGCGACATCAGCCCCAGCATTTT. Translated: CASSEGQRHQPQHF.